Below are 11 T cell receptor beta chains sequenced from a single sample in a study of blood T cell repertoires in COVID-19. Repertoires were generated with immunoSEQ multiplex PCR, while TCRdb's copy carries only in-frame clones and drops some. The sample contains over 150,000 clones, roughly 94% of which appear only once. Source material: peripheral blood. All receptors derive from a man aged 25-45 years with COVID-19, enrolled during active disease.

V usage is TRBV29-1 and J usage is TRBJ1-1; no clear D. The CDR3 loop spans 13 amino acids. Germline V CDR1 and CDR2: SQVTM, ANQGSEA. The ends were cut back, 1 base at V and 5 bases at J, with 11 bases in the middle. The CDR3 reads CSVEGRAYTEAFF. The CDR3 nucleotides are TGCAGCGTTGAAGGGAGGGCATATACTGAAGCTTTCTTT.

J is TRBJ1-2 and V is TRBV19; 7 nucleotides agree with TRBD1. Trimming at V came to 4 bases and at J to 0 bases, leaving 5 bases not matched to a gene. This CDR3 contains 15 residues. Germline CDR1 and CDR2: LNHDA and SQIVND (reference sequence). The CDR3 spells CASSRGTAPNYGYTF. As DNA, the CDR3 is TGTGCCAGTAGTAGGGGGACAGCGCCTAACTATGGCTACACCTTC.

The V call is TRBV6-5, the J call TRBJ2-7; a weak D match, TRBD2 (6 bases). The V gene's germline CDR1 is MNHEY and CDR2 SVGAGI. The ends were cut back, 0 bases at V and 6 bases at J, with 15 bases in the middle. The CDR3 loop spans 15 amino acids. CDR3 DNA: TGTGCCAGCAGTTACTCTAAAGGGAGGCTGGGCGAGCAGTACTTC. This sequence encodes CASSYSKGRLGEQYF.

The J gene is TRBJ2-3, the V gene TRBV24-1, with a possible D match to TRBD2 (6 bases). The CDR3 length is 14 residues. CDR1 is KGHDR and CDR2 is SFDVKD in the germline V gene. V lost 3 bases and J 5 bases, leaving 11 bases between the germline ends. The DNA for the CDR3 is TGTGCCACCAGTGATGGAGGGTTGAAAGATACGCAGTATTTT. This codes for CATSDGGLKDTQYF.

Concerning this clone itself: This specimen includes other DNA sequences encoding the same CDR3. V and J are TRBV3-1 (or the pseudogene TRBV3-2) and TRBJ1-5; D call uncertain. Germline V lookup: CDR1 LGHDT, CDR2 YNNKEL (reference sequence). V was shortened by 2 bases and J by 5 bases, with 4 bases between the two germline ends. The CDR3 length is 12 residues. The CDR3 coding sequence is TGTGCCAGCAGCCAATCAGATCAGCCCCAGCATTTT. Its translation is CASSQSDQPQHF.

The CDR3 protein is CASSPGGLRETQYF. CDR3 bases: TGTGCCAGCAGCCCCGGGGGGCTCAGGGAGACCCAGTACTTC. J is TRBJ2-5 and V is TRBV3-1 (or the pseudogene TRBV3-2); possibly TRBD2 for D (7 bases). The CDR3 is 14 residues long. Trimming took off 4 bases at V and 5 bases at J, with 14 bases between the two ends. Germline values: CDR1 LGHDT, CDR2 YNNKEL (reference sequence).

V and J are TRBV6-5 and TRBJ2-7, with TRBD2 as a possible D gene (6 bases). The V and J ends lost 8 bases and 9 bases respectively, with 17 bases between them. This CDR3 is 12 amino acids long. The germline V gene has CDR1 MNHEY and CDR2 SVGAGI. As DNA, the CDR3 is TGTGCCAGCTGTCCCTCGGAGGGACGGCAGTACTTC. Translated, it gives CASCPSEGRQYF.

This rearrangement joins TRBV5-1 to TRBJ2-1; no clear D gene. Germline V gene data show CDR1 as SGHRS and CDR2 as YFSETQ. Trimming took off 0 bases at V and 5 bases at J, with 6 bases between the two ends. CDR3 length: 13 amino acids. CDR3 residues: CASSLEQHNEQFF. The CDR3 nucleotides read TGCGCCAGCAGCTTGGAACAGCACAATGAGCAGTTCTTC.

This chain connects TRBV10-3 to TRBJ2-7; 10 bases are shared with TRBD1. Germline loops: CDR1 ENHRY, CDR2 SYGVKD. This CDR3 contains 13 residues. The junction had 7 bases not matched to a gene; V was cut back by 8 bases and J by 6 bases. CDR3 sequence reads: CAIGGTGVTEQYF. CDR3 nucleotide sequence: TGTGCCATCGGGGGGACAGGGGTTACCGAGCAGTACTTC.

The V gene is TRBV18, the J gene TRBJ1-5, with unresolved D. Trimming removed 5 bases at V and 11 bases at J, with 13 bases between. This CDR3 is built from 12 residues. Germline V gene lookup returns CDR1 KGHSH and CDR2 LQKENI. The CDR3 region is CASSLPDGAQHF. The CDR3, as DNA: TGTGCCAGCTCATTACCGGACGGGGCCCAGCATTTT.

The chain employs TRBV19 and TRBJ1-4; possible D gene TRBD1, 5 bases. Germline CDR1 and CDR2: LNHDA and SQIVND (reference sequence). The V end was cut by 5 bases, the J end by 7 bases, with 14 bases between. This CDR3 has 14 amino acids. The CDR3 loop is CASSAGPGAEKLFF. The CDR3 DNA reads TGTGCCAGTAGTGCCGGGCCTGGGGCTGAAAAACTGTTTTTT.